This T cell receptor (beta chain) was sequenced for a study of CD8 T cells in ankylosing spondylitis (TCRdb year 2017). As for the study more broadly: T cell receptor beta repertoires were profiled in healthy donors and ankylosing spondylitis patients so that disease-linked TCR variants could be found. The full study cohort comprised 20 to 25 ankylosing spondylitis patients and 85 to 120 healthy donors. Peripheral blood was sampled, and synovial fluid was also collected from ankylosing spondylitis patients.

Data came from an Illumina HiSeq 2500. Quantitative 5'-RACE with molecular barcodes was the method used to prepare the TCR beta libraries. Per the original workflow: To identify disease-linked TCR variants, a new computational method was used, one built on a probabilistic model of VDJ rearrangement. TCRdb reworked the public reads: Q25 trimming with fastp, MiXCR clone assembly, productive beta chains retained. All rows with the same CDR3 protein become a single entry with the most common DNA and genes. The authors' filters were not applied to this entry. Recorded for this sample are over 600,000 distinct CDR3 sequences; 15% to 20% of them occurred a single time. Around 19% of the sample goes to the ten largest clones. A distance of 15 bases separates the germline ends of V and J, which lose 4 bases and 5 bases respectively. There are 15 amino acids in the CDR3, from cysteine to phenylalanine inclusive. CDR3 DNA is the only sequence kept; it has 45 bases, read in frame from the first base. The germline V gene gives CDR1 as SGHRS and CDR2 as YFSETQ.

Points on this clonotype: There is no known antigen for this receptor. Base qualities are not recorded, but no much larger clone differs from it by a single base.

Paper-wide results and their limitations: The disease-linked clones were reported to be significantly enriched in matched synovial fluid samples from ankylosing spondylitis patients. In peripheral blood, the disease-linked clones were found at relatively low frequencies and had a CD8+ phenotype. Some TCR beta motif variants had previously been reported in synovial fluid and blood of reactive arthritis patients, which suggested common disease-initiation mechanisms. A TCR beta motif made up of several highly homologous amino acid variants appeared to be characteristic of blood from ankylosing spondylitis patients.

Sequencing was performed on blood, either unsorted or a sorted T cell fraction (not recorded which). The TCR sequence derives from a male donor with ankylosing spondylitis. The chain is encoded by TRBV5-1 joined to TRBJ2-2; the D gene cannot be resolved reliably. CDR3 sequence: CASSVWGERTGELFF. The DNA reads as follows: TGCGCCAGCAGCGTTTGGGGTGAGAGGACCGGGGAGCTGTTTTTT.